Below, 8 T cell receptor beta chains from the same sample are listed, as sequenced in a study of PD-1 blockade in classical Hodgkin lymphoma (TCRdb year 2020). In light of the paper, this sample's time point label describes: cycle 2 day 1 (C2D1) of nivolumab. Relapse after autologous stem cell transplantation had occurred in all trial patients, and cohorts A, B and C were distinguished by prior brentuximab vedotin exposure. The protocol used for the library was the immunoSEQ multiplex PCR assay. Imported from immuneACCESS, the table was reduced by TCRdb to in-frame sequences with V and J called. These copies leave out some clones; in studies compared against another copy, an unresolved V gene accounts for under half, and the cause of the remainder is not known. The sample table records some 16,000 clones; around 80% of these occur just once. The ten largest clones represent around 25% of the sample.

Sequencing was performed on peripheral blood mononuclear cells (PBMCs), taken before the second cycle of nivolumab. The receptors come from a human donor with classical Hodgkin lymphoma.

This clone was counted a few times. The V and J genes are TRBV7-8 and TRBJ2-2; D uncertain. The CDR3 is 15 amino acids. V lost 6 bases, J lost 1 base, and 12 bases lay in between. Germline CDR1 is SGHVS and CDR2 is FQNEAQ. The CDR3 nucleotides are TGTGCCAGCAGGGCGGAACGGATGAACACCGGGGAGCTGTTTTTT. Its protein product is CASRAERMNTGELFF. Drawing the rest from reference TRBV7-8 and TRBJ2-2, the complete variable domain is GAGVSQSPRYKVAKRGQDVALRCDPISGHVSLFWYQQALGQGPEFLTYFQNEAQLDKSGLPSDRFFAERPEGSVSTLKIQRTQQEDSAVYLCASRAERMNTGELFFGEGSRLTVL.

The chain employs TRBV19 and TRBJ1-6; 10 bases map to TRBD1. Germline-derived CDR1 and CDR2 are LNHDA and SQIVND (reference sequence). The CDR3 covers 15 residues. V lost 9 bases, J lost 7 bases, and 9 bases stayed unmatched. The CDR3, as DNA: TGTGCCAGAGGCCGACAGGGGGCAGAAAATTCACCCCTCCACTTT. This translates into CARGRQGAENSPLHF. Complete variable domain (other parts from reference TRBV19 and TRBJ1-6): DGGITQSPKYLFRKEGQNVTLSCEQNLNHDAMYWYRQDPGQGLRLIYYSQIVNDFQKGDIAEGYSVSREKKESFPLTVTSAQKNPTAFYLCARGRQGAENSPLHFGNGTRLTVT.

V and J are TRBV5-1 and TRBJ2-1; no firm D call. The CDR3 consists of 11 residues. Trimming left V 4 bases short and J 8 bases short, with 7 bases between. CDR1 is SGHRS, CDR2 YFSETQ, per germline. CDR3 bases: TGCGCCAGCAGCCCGTCCCATGAGCAGTTCTTC. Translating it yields CASSPSHEQFF.

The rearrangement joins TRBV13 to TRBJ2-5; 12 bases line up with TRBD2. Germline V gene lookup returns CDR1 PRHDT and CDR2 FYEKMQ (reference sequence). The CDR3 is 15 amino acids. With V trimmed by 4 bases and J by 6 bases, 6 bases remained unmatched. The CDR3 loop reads CASSSWTSGVKTQYF. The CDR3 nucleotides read TGTGCCAGCAGCTCGTGGACTAGCGGGGTGAAGACCCAGTACTTC. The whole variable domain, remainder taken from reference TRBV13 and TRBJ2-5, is AAGVIQSPRHLIKEKRETATLKCYPIPRHDTVYWYQQGPGQDPQFLISFYEKMQSDKGSIPDRFSAQQFSDYHSELNMSSLELGDSALYFCASSSWTSGVKTQYFGPGTRLLVL.

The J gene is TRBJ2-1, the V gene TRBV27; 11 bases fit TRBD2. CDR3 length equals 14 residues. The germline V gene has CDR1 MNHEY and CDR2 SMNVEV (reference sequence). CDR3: CASGGDGTYNEQFF. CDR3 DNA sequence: TGTGCTAGCGGGGGGGATGGGACCTACAATGAGCAGTTCTTC.

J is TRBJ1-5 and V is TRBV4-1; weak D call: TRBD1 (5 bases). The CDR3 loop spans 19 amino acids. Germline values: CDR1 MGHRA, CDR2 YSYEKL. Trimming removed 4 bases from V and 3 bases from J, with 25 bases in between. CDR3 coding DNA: TGCGCCAGCAGCCCGATGCCTTTACAGGCGTATCCCCTCAATCAGCCCCAGCATTTT. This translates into CASSPMPLQAYPLNQPQHF.

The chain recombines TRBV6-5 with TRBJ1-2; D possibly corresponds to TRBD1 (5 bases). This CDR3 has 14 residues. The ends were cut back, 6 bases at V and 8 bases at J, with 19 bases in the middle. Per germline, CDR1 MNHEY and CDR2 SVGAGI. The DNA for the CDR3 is TGTGCCAGCAGGGTCAGAGGACACCCCGGGGGCTACACCTTC. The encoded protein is CASRVRGHPGGYTF.

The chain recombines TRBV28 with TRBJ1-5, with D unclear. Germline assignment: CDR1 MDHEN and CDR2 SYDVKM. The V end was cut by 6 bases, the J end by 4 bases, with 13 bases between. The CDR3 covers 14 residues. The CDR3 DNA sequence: TGTGCCAGCAGCCTCCTGGGCAATAATCAGCCCCAGCATTTT. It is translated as CASSLLGNNQPQHF.